The following is a TCR beta chain sequence with its context. Its target is unknown. The assay was immunoSEQ multiplex PCR, and TCRdb's table has in-frame clones only and misses some. The sample contains approximately 47,000 clones, roughly three quarters of which appear only once. The sample originates from a study of vaccination effects on CD4 cells after COVID-19. Study observations and caveats: The vaccine-induced clones of healthy vaccinees included only 1 of 255 that cross-reacted with common cold coronaviruses.

After less than twelve days in culture, the CD4+ T cells were isolated. Everyone in the study got two shots of either the BNT162b2 or mRNA-1273 vaccine. This receptor was taken from a human donor who received a COVID-19 vaccine. Material: CD4+ T cells from PBMCs cultured without peptide, obtained after COVID-19 vaccination.

The CDR3 DNA is TGTGCCAGCAACACCGGGACCATGAACACTGAAGCTTTCTTT. This codes for CASNTGTMNTEAFF. The chain employs TRBV28 and TRBJ1-1; the D gene is possibly TRBD1 (5 bases). V was clipped by 7 bases and J by 0 bases, with 12 bases between them. Per the germline V gene, CDR1 is MDHEN and CDR2 is SYDVKM. The CDR3 extends over 14 amino acids.